This TCR beta chain originates from a study of CD8+ T cells in alopecia areata. The wider study: In an open-label trial, patients got 5 to 10 mg tofacitinib twice daily. Study observations and caveats: Tofacitinib significantly reduced both scalp clonality and expanded CD8+ clones among the top 100.

This clone was seen a handful of times. Its target is not known. This sample's treatment: oral pan-JAK inhibitor, 5-10 mg twice daily. V gave up 7 bases and J gave up 1 base; unmatched junction bases: 11. In germline, CDR1 is SNHLY, CDR2 FYNNEI. The CDR3 totals 16 residues. Sequencing relied on a cDNA template that was reverse transcribed from extracted RNA. TCRdb's table, derived via immunoSEQ multiplex PCR, lists solely in-frame clones and lacks some. The sample contains roughly 70,000 clones, 29% of which appear only once. Sequences were derived from CD8+ T cells sorted from blood, sampled at week 4, from a patient treated with tofacitinib. The genes are TRBV2 and TRBJ2-3; 7 bases agree with TRBD2. This receptor was obtained from a human donor with alopecia areata. Written as DNA, the CDR3 is TGTGCCAGCACTCCTGGGGTAACTAGCGGCACAGATACGCAGTATTTT. Residues: CASTPGVTSGTDTQYF. Full variable domain (rest looked up from reference TRBV2 and TRBJ2-3): EPEVTQTPSHQVTQMGQEVILRCVPISNHLYFYWYRQILGQKVEFLVSFYNNEISEKSEIFDDQFSVERPDGSNFTLKIRSTKLEDSAMYFCASTPGVTSGTDTQYFGPGTRLTVL.